These 15 T cell receptor beta chains were all obtained from the same sample, sequenced in a study of early T cells in non-severe SARS-CoV-2 infection. TCRdb re-analysed the 5' RACE reads in MiXCR, keeping a single row per CDR3 protein. The data contain some 80,000 distinct CDR3 sequences, about 5% of them singletons. The material was whole blood, obtained at baseline. The receptors originated from an adult who was a healthcare worker with PCR-confirmed SARS-CoV-2 infection or an uninfected control (not recorded which).

This clonotype was found many times. The chain is built from TRBV20-1 and TRBJ2-2; D remains unclear. The V end lost 3 bases, the J end lost 6 bases, and 14 bases lay between the germline ends. CDR1 DFQATT and CDR2 SNEGSKA come from the germline V gene (reference sequence). This CDR3 contains 14 residues. The CDR3 DNA reads TGCAGTGCTAGCAAGGGCAGCCATCCCGGGGAGCTGTTTTTT. Its protein product is CSASKGSHPGELFF.

V and J are TRBV5-1 and TRBJ1-5; no firm D call. The CDR3 spans 17 residues. V lost 1 base to trimming and J lost 0 bases, with 14 bases between them. Germline CDR1 SGHRS, CDR2 YFSETQ. CDR3 in amino acids: CASSLTPVGHSNQPQHF. CDR3 coding DNA: TGCGCCAGCAGCTTGACTCCCGTCGGTCATAGCAATCAGCCCCAGCATTTT.

This clonotype has only a few counts. This rearrangement joins TRBV11-1 to TRBJ2-1, with a possible D match to TRBD2 (6 bases). The CDR3 is 16 residues long. The germline gives CDR1 SGHAT, CDR2 FQDESV (reference sequence). V was trimmed by 1 base and J by 4 bases, leaving 14 bases between them. The CDR3 DNA sequence: TGTGCCAGCAGCTTAGAAGGGTCGGGACTGTACAATGAGCAGTTCTTC. Protein: CASSLEGSGLYNEQFF.

In this sample, this clonotype turned up a few times. The chain combines TRBV5-1 with TRBJ2-3; TRBD2 is a possible D gene (6 bases). This CDR3 contains 13 residues. Germline loops: CDR1 SGHRS, CDR2 YFSETQ. V was cut by 9 bases and J by 2 bases, with 13 bases left in between. The CDR3: CATGREATDTQYF. The CDR3 nucleotides read TGCGCCACAGGAAGGGAGGCCACAGATACGCAGTATTTT.

This clonotype was picked up many times. The chain uses TRBV18 and TRBJ1-4; a possible D gene is TRBD1 (5 bases). Trimming removed 3 bases at V and 8 bases at J, with 10 bases between. The germline gives CDR1 KGHSH, CDR2 LQKENI. The CDR3 consists of 13 residues. For the CDR3, the DNA is TGTGCCAGCTCACCGGGGACGATAGAAAAACTGTTTTTT. This encodes CASSPGTIEKLFF.

This clonotype came up many times. The chain couples TRBV6-1 to TRBJ2-7; D perhaps matches TRBD1 (6 bases). V was clipped by 1 base and J by 2 bases, with 9 bases between them. Germline V gene lookup returns CDR1 MNHNS and CDR2 SASEGT. The CDR3 length is 14 residues. The CDR3 here is CASSEETGPYEQYF. The DNA for the CDR3 is TGTGCCAGCAGTGAAGAGACAGGCCCCTACGAGCAGTACTTC.

This clonotype showed up just a few times. This chain connects TRBV7-9 to TRBJ1-5; 10 bases are shared with TRBD1. This CDR3 is built from 18 residues. V was clipped by 5 bases and J by 6 bases; unmatched bases: 16. Germline V gene sequence: CDR1 SEHNR, CDR2 FQNEAQ (reference sequence). For the CDR3, the DNA is TGTGCCAGCAGCCCCTTTTCGGGACAGGGGAGAACGGGTCAGCCCCAGCATTTT. The encoded protein is CASSPFSGQGRTGQPQHF.

This clonotype was seen at least ten times. This chain joins TRBV12-3 or TRBV12-4 and TRBJ1-5; 8 bases map to TRBD1. Trimming cost V 5 bases and J 0 bases; bases outside gene matches: 6. The CDR3 covers 16 residues. The CDR3 spells CASSTQGAYSNQPQHF. The CDR3 region has the DNA TGTGCCAGCAGTACTCAGGGGGCCTATAGCAATCAGCCCCAGCATTTT.

This clonotype was seen at least ten times. The chain employs TRBV12-3 or TRBV12-4 and TRBJ2-7; either TRBD1 or TRBD2 may supply D (6 bases each). This CDR3 comprises 13 residues. The V end was cut by 1 base, the J end by 3 bases, with 7 bases between. The CDR3 loop is CASSLEGGYEQYF. In DNA, the CDR3 is TGTGCCAGCAGTTTAGAGGGGGGCTACGAGCAGTACTTC.

This clonotype has ten or more counts. The chain combines TRBV7-8 with TRBJ1-1; TRBD1 matches at 8 bases. V lost 1 base and J lost 5; bases outside the gene matches: 9. The CDR3 is 16 residues long. Germline CDR1 is SGHVS and CDR2 is FQNEAQ. In DNA form, the CDR3 reads TGTGCCAGCAGCTTAGTGTCAGGGGGCGAAGTAACTGAAGCTTTCTTT. Protein: CASSLVSGGEVTEAFF.

This clonotype was detected ten times or more. V and J are TRBV5-1 and TRBJ2-7, with 9 bases fitting TRBD1. Germline values: CDR1 SGHRS, CDR2 YFSETQ. V dropped 1 base and J dropped 2; count of bases not matched to a gene: 4. The length of the CDR3 is 15 residues. The CDR3 loop reads CASSLSGQGTYEQYF. DNA for the CDR3: TGCGCCAGCAGCTTGTCGGGACAGGGAACCTACGAGCAGTACTTC.

This clonotype has just a few counts. This CDR3 is CATSDSPGLTGHEQYF. CDR3 coding DNA: TGTGCCACCAGTGATTCCCCGGGACTCACTGGCCACGAGCAGTACTTC. V and J are TRBV24-1 and TRBJ2-7; possibly TRBD2 for D (6 bases). CDR1 is KGHDR, CDR2 SFDVKD, per germline. V lost 2 bases, J lost 5 bases, and 18 bases lay in between. The CDR3 is 16 amino acids.

The rearrangement links TRBV5-1 to TRBJ2-5, with D possibly matching TRBD1 (6 bases). Germline CDR1 reads SGHRS; CDR2 reads YFSETQ. This CDR3 has 18 amino acids. Trimming removed 4 bases from V and 0 bases from J, with 22 bases in between. The CDR3 DNA follows: TGCGCCAGCAGCCCCGTGCCTCCACAGGGACCGGACCAAGAGACCCAGTACTTC. Residues: CASSPVPPQGPDQETQYF. Variable domain in full (rest from reference TRBV5-1 and TRBJ2-5): KAGVTQTPRYLIKTRGQQVTLSCSPISGHRSVSWYQQTPGQGLQFLFEYFSETQRNKGNFPGRFSGRQFSNSRSEMNVSTLELGDSALYLCASSPVPPQGPDQETQYFGPGTRLLVL.

This chain uses TRBV12-3 or TRBV12-4 with TRBJ2-7; 7 bases align to TRBD2. The CDR3 is made up of 14 amino acids. V trimming: 5 bases; J trimming: 7 bases; junction bases outside the gene matches: 11. CDR3 nucleotides: TGTGCCAGCAGTCCATCAGCGGGACTGGGAGAGCAGTACTTC. This encodes CASSPSAGLGEQYF.

This clonotype was counted many times. The chain is built from TRBV9 and TRBJ2-3, with a weak D call TRBD2 (7 bases). CDR3 length: 16 residues. CDR1 is SGDLS, CDR2 YYNGEE, per germline. With 4 bases removed from V and 4 bases from J, the gap between germline ends came to 19 bases. CDR3 amino acids: CASSRVGGGSADTQYF. In DNA, the CDR3 is TGTGCCAGCAGCCGCGTGGGGGGCGGGAGTGCAGATACGCAGTATTTT.